The 16 T cell receptor beta chains reported below all come from one sample, sequenced in a study of human T cells and chemical hapten exposure. Via MiXCR, TCRdb re-called the RACE reads, giving one row per CDR3 protein. In the table there are roughly 100,000 distinct CDR3 sequences, approximately 8.2% of which are singletons. Regarding time point: healthy volunteer bleed at 2 weeks. Unfractionated whole blood yielded the extracted total RNA. Sequencing input: whole blood. The receptors stem from a female donor in good health. Some clones in this sample may be carry-over from other donors' samples.

This sequence joins TRBV5-1 and TRBJ2-3; TRBD2 is a possible D gene (6 bases). V was pared by 8 bases and J by 3 bases, with 22 bases between. Germline assignment: CDR1 SGHRS and CDR2 YFSETQ. The CDR3 extends over 16 amino acids. Here the CDR3 DNA reads TGCGCCAGTTCCCCCAATAGCGGCTCCGAAACAGATACGCAGTATTTT. It codes for CASSPNSGSETDTQYF.

This clonotype was seen a few times. The V and J genes are TRBV28 and TRBJ2-1, with TRBD1 matching 12 bases. Per germline, CDR1 MDHEN and CDR2 SYDVKM. There are 15 residues in the CDR3. J was trimmed by 14 bases and V by 8 bases; bases with no gene match: 16. DNA for the CDR3: TGTGCCAGCCGCAGGGACAGGGGGCTCCCCTACTCAAAGTTCTTC. It encodes CASRRDRGLPYSKFF.

This clonotype was seen a handful of times. V usage is TRBV29-1 and J usage is TRBJ1-1; D is possibly TRBD1 (5 bases). CDR1 is SQVTM and CDR2 is ANQGSEA in the germline V gene. Trimming left V 4 bases short and J 1 base short, with 10 bases between. The CDR3 spans 13 residues. This CDR3 is CSVGWGENTEAFF. In nucleotides, the CDR3 is TGCAGCGTTGGGTGGGGGGAGAACACTGAAGCTTTCTTT.

Ten or more counts support this clonotype. The chain uses TRBV4-2 and TRBJ2-1; 10 bases agree with TRBD2. Losses at the gene ends were 0 bases for V and 4 bases for J; bases not matched to a gene: 3. Germline CDR1 and CDR2: LGHNA and YNFKEQ. CDR3 length: 16 residues. CDR3 sequence reads: CASSQEASGSYNEQFF. CDR3 in DNA: TGTGCCAGCAGCCAAGAAGCTAGCGGGAGTTACAATGAGCAGTTCTTC.

This chain joins TRBV5-1 and TRBJ2-7, with 10 nucleotides matching TRBD1. Germline CDR1 SGHRS, CDR2 YFSETQ. Losses at the gene ends were 1 base for V and 6 bases for J; bases not matched to a gene: 7. The CDR3 consists of 15 residues. CDR3 loop: CASSLHSGQGVEQYF. The CDR3 DNA follows: TGCGCCAGCAGCTTGCATTCCGGACAGGGGGTCGAGCAGTACTTC. Drawing the rest from reference TRBV5-1 and TRBJ2-7, the complete variable domain is KAGVTQTPRYLIKTRGQQVTLSCSPISGHRSVSWYQQTPGQGLQFLFEYFSETQRNKGNFPGRFSGRQFSNSRSEMNVSTLELGDSALYLCASSLHSGQGVEQYFGPGTRLTVT.

This clonotype has only a few counts. The chain is built from TRBV2 and TRBJ2-3; 8 bases map to TRBD2. V trimming: 7 bases; J trimming: 6 bases; junction bases outside the gene matches: 9. The CDR3 loop spans 14 amino acids. Germline lookup yields CDR1 SNHLY and CDR2 FYNNEI. The CDR3 nucleotides read TGTGCCAGCACCGTGCAGCGGGAGTTGGATACGCAGTATTTT. Protein product: CASTVQRELDTQYF.

The table lists this clonotype with a few counts. This chain connects TRBV27 to TRBJ1-1; D might be TRBD1 (6 bases). The germline gives CDR1 MNHEY, CDR2 SMNVEV (reference sequence). V lost 5 bases, J lost 4 bases, and 17 bases lay in between. This CDR3 has 15 residues. CDR3 loop: CASSTRLTGITEAFF. DNA of the CDR3: TGTGCCAGCAGTACCCGACTTACAGGGATCACTGAAGCTTTCTTT.

This clonotype occurred a few times. The CDR3 sequence is CASTRQGLGEKLFF. In nucleotides, the CDR3 is TGTGCCAGCACCCGACAGGGGTTAGGTGAAAAACTGTTTTTT. The gene calls are TRBV3-1 and TRBJ1-4; 8 bases line up with TRBD1. The CDR3 loop spans 14 amino acids. Per the germline V gene, CDR1 is LGHDT and CDR2 is YNNKEL (reference sequence). V was pared by 7 bases and J by 7 bases, with 8 bases of the junction left unmatched. The whole variable domain, remainder taken from reference TRBV3-1 and TRBJ1-4, is DTAVSQTPKYLVTQMGNDKSIKCEQNLGHDTMYWYKQDSKKFLKIMFSYNNKELIINETVPNRFSPKSPDKAHLNLHINSLELGDSAVYFCASTRQGLGEKLFFGSGTQLSVL.

This clonotype has at least ten counts. The chain recombines TRBV7-2 with TRBJ1-5, with TRBD1 matching over 8 bases. In germline, CDR1 is SGHTA, CDR2 FQGNSA. The CDR3 sequence is 13 residues long. V dropped 4 bases and J dropped 5; count of bases not matched to a gene: 1. The CDR3 sequence is CASSSDRDQPQHF. In DNA, the CDR3 is TGTGCCAGCAGCTCGGACAGGGATCAGCCCCAGCATTTT.

This chain connects TRBV9 to TRBJ1-2; D gene ambiguous. The V end lost 2 bases, the J end lost 3 bases, and 14 bases lay between the germline ends. Per germline, CDR1 SGDLS and CDR2 YYNGEE. This CDR3 region has 15 residues. CDR3 nucleotide sequence: TGTGCCAGCAGCGTTGACACGGAGGGATACTATGGCTACACCTTC. Translating it yields CASSVDTEGYYGYTF.

The rearrangement joins TRBV6-6 to TRBJ2-5; 7 bases line up with TRBD2. Germline V gene lookup returns CDR1 MNHNY and CDR2 SVGAGI (reference sequence). V lost 2 bases, J lost 3 bases, and 9 bases stayed unmatched. The CDR3 covers 16 residues. CDR3 coding DNA: TGTGCCAGCAGTTACGATCGCGGGAGTGTAGAAGAGACCCAGTACTTC. Translating it yields CASSYDRGSVEETQYF.

V usage is TRBV12-3 or TRBV12-4 and J usage is TRBJ2-7, with 8 bases fitting TRBD1. CDR3 size: 14 residues. V dropped 5 bases and J dropped 1; count of bases not matched to a gene: 4. CDR3 amino acids: CASSRTGLSYEQYF. The CDR3 nucleotides are TGTGCCAGCAGTCGGACAGGGCTTTCCTACGAGCAGTACTTC.

This clonotype was seen many times. This chain links TRBV30 with TRBJ1-5, with 7 positions matching TRBD1. The CDR3 is made up of 17 amino acids. V lost 3 bases and J lost 0; bases outside the gene matches: 11. Per germline, CDR1 GTSNPN and CDR2 SVGIG (reference sequence). The CDR3 reads CAWSLGQKTYSNQPQHF. Here the CDR3 DNA reads TGTGCCTGGAGCTTGGGACAGAAGACATATAGCAATCAGCCCCAGCATTTT.

This clonotype was seen a handful of times. V and J are TRBV7-8 and TRBJ1-4; a possible D gene is TRBD1 (6 bases). Germline V CDR1 and CDR2: SGHVS, FQNEAQ. CDR3 length equals 13 residues. V dropped 3 bases and J dropped 7 bases, with 9 bases sitting between them. The CDR3 nucleotides read TGTGCCAGCAGCTTTAGGGGGGTTGAAAAACTGTTTTTT. It codes for CASSFRGVEKLFF.

This clonotype was counted a few times. The rearrangement joins TRBV11-2 to TRBJ2-4; D gene unclear. The CDR3 totals 13 residues. Looked up from germline, CDR1 is SGHAT and CDR2 is FQNNGV. V was shortened by 5 bases and J by 0 bases, with 5 bases between the two germline ends. The CDR3 sequence: CASSVVAKNIQYF. CDR3 nucleotide sequence: TGTGCCAGCAGCGTTGTAGCCAAAAACATTCAGTACTTC.

A single count supports this clonotype. An end of the junction differs from the germline gene, which may be a read error. The chain recombines TRBV28 with TRBJ1-1; D is perhaps TRBD1 (5 bases). CDR1 and CDR2 (germline): MDHEN, SYDVKM. This CDR3 spans 16 amino acids. The CDR3 sequence is CASSLPADSRITKAFF. The CDR3 DNA reads as TGTGCCAGCAGTTTGCCCGCCGACAGCCGGATCACTAAAGCTTTCTTT.